The 9 T cell receptor beta chains below all came from one sample that was sequenced in a study of T cell responses to AZD1222 COVID-19 vaccine. TCRdb keeps only in-frame clones here, not all; method: immunoSEQ multiplex PCR. The table includes roughly 110,000 clones, 75% to 90% detected once. Sequencing used peripheral blood, obtained on day 0 of AZD1222 vaccination. These receptor sequences come from an adult in good health.

The chain employs TRBV5-1 and TRBJ2-1, with a weak D call TRBD2 (5 bases). Trimming took 5 bases from V and 4 from J, leaving 13 bases between them. Germline V gene sequence: CDR1 SGHRS, CDR2 YFSETQ. The CDR3 is 14 amino acids. The CDR3 DNA reads as TGCGCCAGCAGATCGAGGGATCCTTACAATGAGCAGTTCTTC. Protein product: CASRSRDPYNEQFF. Together with reference TRBV5-1 and TRBJ2-1, the CDR3 gives the full variable domain: KAGVTQTPRYLIKTRGQQVTLSCSPISGHRSVSWYQQTPGQGLQFLFEYFSETQRNKGNFPGRFSGRQFSNSRSEMNVSTLELGDSALYLCASRSRDPYNEQFFGPGTRLTVL.

CDR3 DNA: TGTGCCAGTTCTCGGGACTTCTACAATGAGCAGTTCTTC. Amino acids: CASSRDFYNEQFF. This chain connects TRBV19 to TRBJ2-1; perhaps TRBD2 as D (6 bases). The length of the CDR3 is 13 residues. The V gene's germline CDR1 is LNHDA and CDR2 SQIVND (reference sequence). V gave up 8 bases and J gave up 3 bases, with 11 bases separating them.

The rearrangement links TRBV29-1 to TRBJ2-7; D remains ambiguous. Germline assignment: CDR1 SQVTM and CDR2 ANQGSEA. The CDR3 covers 12 residues. The V and J ends lost 7 bases and 0 bases respectively, with 10 bases between them. The CDR3 spells CSGSISSYEQYF. DNA of the CDR3: TGCAGCGGGTCGATTAGCTCCTACGAGCAGTACTTC.

The chain carries TRBV6-2 or TRBV6-3 and TRBJ1-1; possible D gene TRBD1, 6 bases. The CDR3 totals 14 residues. The ends were cut back, 2 bases at V and 4 bases at J, with 11 bases in the middle. The V gene's germline CDR1 is MNHEY and CDR2 SVGEGT. The CDR3 DNA follows: TGTGCCAGCAGTTACGGTCAGGGGAGCACTGAAGCTTTCTTT. The encoded protein is CASSYGQGSTEAFF.

The chain links TRBV12-5 to TRBJ2-2; possibly TRBD2 for D (5 bases). V shed 0 bases and J shed 1 base, with 12 bases lying between them. The germline gives CDR1 LGHNT, CDR2 FRNRAP. This CDR3 region has 17 residues. This chain's CDR3 is CASGLVQDYLNTGELFF. DNA for the CDR3: TGTGCTAGTGGTTTGGTACAAGACTACCTGAACACCGGGGAGCTGTTTTTT.

CDR3 region: CATSRDGTGVSEGGYTF. In nucleotides, the CDR3 is TGTGCCACCAGCAGAGATGGGACAGGGGTGAGCGAGGGAGGCTACACCTTC. The chain employs TRBV15 and TRBJ1-2; 10 bases agree with TRBD1. J gave up 8 bases and V 0 bases, and 12 bases lay outside the gene matches. This CDR3 is built from 17 residues. CDR1 is LNHNV, CDR2 YYDKDF, per germline (reference sequence).

This chain joins TRBV18 and TRBJ2-1; 8 bases are shared with TRBD2. Germline CDR1 and CDR2: KGHSH and LQKENI. The CDR3 runs to 14 residues. V shed 6 bases, J shed 8 bases, and the junction held 9 bases outside the gene matches. The CDR3 reads CASSTVRGGDEQFF. For the CDR3, the DNA is TGTGCCAGCTCCACGGTACGGGGGGGAGATGAGCAGTTCTTC.

This chain uses TRBV27 with TRBJ2-2; possible D gene TRBD1, 6 bases. The germline V and J ends were trimmed by 6 bases and 2 bases, with 19 bases remaining between them. Germline V gives CDR1 MNHEY, CDR2 SMNVEV (reference sequence). The CDR3 consists of 17 residues. The CDR3 nucleotides are TGTGCCAGCAGCCCTAGTATCTACAGGGTCAACACCGGGGAGCTGTTTTTT. It encodes CASSPSIYRVNTGELFF.

The chain has TRBV9 and TRBJ2-2, with D possibly matching TRBD2 (5 bases). The germline V gene encodes CDR1 SGDLS and CDR2 YYNGEE. CDR3 length: 15 residues. V was trimmed by 4 bases and J by 7 bases, leaving 17 bases between them. The CDR3 region has the DNA TGTGCCAGCAGCCCAACTCTGGTCCGGGGCGGGGAGCTGTTTTTT. Its translation: CASSPTLVRGGELFF.